This T cell receptor beta chain was captured in a study of cytomegalovirus exposure and HLA in healthy donors. Turning to this clone: As yet, its antigen is unknown.

The study's findings and limits: An ancestry cluster, one associated with Asian ancestry, reportedly showed fewer N-insertions than the approximately 650-donor mean in a later analysis. The authors judged a highly shared variant cluster likely a sequencing artifact.

PCR involved 60 Vbeta and 13 Jbeta primers. Libraries were prepared by immunoSEQ multiplex PCR; TCRdb keeps only in-frame clonotypes and omits some of them. Found here are about 130,000 clones, about 9.1% of them singletons; the top ten hold approximately 7.5%. This sequence originates from a woman aged 40 to 50 in good health and CMV-seropositive. Input material: PBMCs.

The CDR3 DNA reads TGTGCCAGTAGTGGAGAGTCGCCCAATGAAAAACTGTTTTTT. Its translation is CASSGESPNEKLFF. The rearrangement uses TRBV19 and TRBJ1-4; no definite D call. This CDR3 comprises 14 residues. The V end lost 5 bases, the J end lost 5 bases, and 12 bases lay between the germline ends. From germline, CDR1 is LNHDA and CDR2 SQIVND (reference sequence).